This TCR beta chain was documented in a study of T cells in Graves' hyperthyroidism and ophthalmopathy (dated by TCRdb to between 2018 and 2021). As for the study more broadly: Peripheral blood was sampled at the time of initial diagnosis, prior to any treatment. For training and testing, the 100 or so patients in the discovery cohort were randomly divided in a 7:3 ratio. An independent validation cohort of 18 to 20 hyperthyroidism patients and about 16 patients who later progressed to ophthalmopathy tested prospective prediction of ophthalmopathy. Following sampling, methimazole starting at 30 mg daily was given to hyperthyroidism patients, and high-dose intravenous methylprednisolone was given to ophthalmopathy patients. TCR Vbeta CDR3 sequencing of roughly 140 peripheral blood samples (43 ophthalmopathy, roughly 74 hyperthyroidism and some 17 progressor patients) is reported in the paper. To identify TCR V-J signatures that set the groups apart, the researchers used a discovery cohort of roughly 100 patients, made up of some 41 with Graves' ophthalmopathy and 57 with stable Graves' hyperthyroidism. The study also compared thyroid tissue and blood T-cell repertoires from more than 5 Graves' hyperthyroidism patients.

TCR beta CDR3 regions were amplified from RNA transcripts. The TCR CDR3 was subjected to a first round of RT-PCR using the HTBI primer set and the Qiagen OneStep RT-PCR kit. The libraries were constructed in a second round of multiplex PCR and then size-selected and purified. Libraries were sequenced paired-end with 100 bp reads on an Illumina HiSeq2000. Per the authors' processing: SOAPnuke was used to process the raw data, with reads discarded if the reads contained adapters or uncalled bases, had a mean Phred below 15, or lacked an exact constant-primer or identifier match. High-quality paired reads were merged using COPE v1.2.5, and each unique nucleotide sequence was defined as a clonotype. MiTCR v1.1 was used to align the clonotypes against IMGT TRBV, TRBD and TRBJ reference segments. Analysis was restricted to V-J combinations with a frequency above 0.0001, which covered about 99% of repertoires. The TCS score was defined as F50 (clonal expansion) divided by E x V (chaos), with BLOSUM62-based TCRdist calculated between CDR3 peptides within each V-J. Welch's t-statistics and random forest reduced 514 V-J features to roughly 13, which were used in a naive Bayes classifier (R e1071). TCRdb took the public reads, trimmed them with fastp at Q25, ran MiXCR for clone calling and kept in-frame beta chains. CDR3 protein duplicates are merged, each entry listing the most common genes and DNA. The V and J calls reflect TCRdb's pipeline rather than the authors' work. This sample lists under 400,000 distinct CDR3 sequences; about 21% were detected once. The ten largest clones add up to around 45% of the sample.

This clonotype was seen at least ten times. This clone's antigen is unknown. Base qualities are not recorded, but no much larger clone differs from it by a single base. Stable Graves' hyperthyroidism was defined as the absence of progression to ophthalmopathy over 18 months of follow-up. Hyperthyroidism patients were newly diagnosed, had a disease duration of under 2 months, and were aged 18 to 65 years. Patients with uncontrolled infections, other autoimmune diseases, pregnancy or lactation were excluded. Clinical symptoms, serum thyroxine and TRAb, thyroid ultrasound, and orbital computed tomography formed the basis for the diagnoses. Ficoll-Paque density gradient centrifugation was used to isolate PBMCs from approximately 11 ml of fresh peripheral blood. Trizol reagent was used to extract total RNA, and RNA quality was then checked on an Agilent 2100 Bioanalyzer. Study-wide findings and limitations: In validation, the model predicted progression to ophthalmopathy with around 71% sensitivity and less than 75% specificity, a median of approximately 6.7 months before onset. Most expanded thyroid clonotypes (frequency above 0.001) were also detected in blood, a finding suggesting that blood repertoires may reflect thyroid immune responses. No statistical method was used to fix the sample size in advance, and group allocation was not hidden from the investigators. A 13 V-J signature model separated ophthalmopathy from stable hyperthyroidism, with roughly 88% sensitivity and 81% to 83% specificity in cross-validation and 80%/75% in testing.

Spanning cysteine to phenylalanine, the CDR3 consists of 13 amino acids. CDR3 DNA is the only sequence kept; it has 39 bases, read in frame from the first base. The germline V gene provides CDR1 SNHLY and CDR2 FYNNEI. Trimming at the junction amounts to 6 bases on V and 3 bases on J, and the germline ends lie 8 bases apart. This clonotype originated in a woman aged 45-60 years with Graves' hyperthyroidism. The chain joins TRBV2 to TRBJ2-2; TRBD1 is possibly the D segment (6 matching bases). Sequencing was performed on blood. The CDR3 protein sequence reads: CASRYRDTGELFF. The sequence in DNA is TGTGCCAGCAGGTACAGGGACACCGGGGAGCTGTTTTTT.